This T cell receptor (beta chain) originates from a study of T cell clonality in common variable immunodeficiency. The ends were cut back, 1 base at V and 0 bases at J, with 7 bases in the middle. Germline lookup yields CDR1 SGHNT and CDR2 YYREEE (reference sequence). The CDR3 has 14 amino acids. The data were produced by immunoSEQ multiplex PCR, yet TCRdb's version contains in-frame clones alone and is incomplete. The repertoire shows approximately 30,000 clones, none seen only once; the top ten take 25% to 30%. General study findings and limits: Common variable immunodeficiency TCR beta sequences reportedly had fewer deletions and N-nucleotide insertions. Fewer TCRbeta clones were shared among CVID subjects than controls.

This clone was found many times. As yet, its antigen is unknown. The missing CDR3 end, 3 residues past where the read stops, is filled in from the germline J gene. This clonotype originated in a human donor with common variable immunodeficiency. Sequencing was done on a sample of peripheral blood mononuclear cells. The rearrangement links TRBV5-4 to TRBJ1-2; D is perhaps TRBD1 (5 bases). CDR3 sequence reads: CASSLQGSNYGYTF. CDR3 DNA, as far as it was read: TGTGCCAGCAGCTTGCAGGGATCTAACTATGGC.